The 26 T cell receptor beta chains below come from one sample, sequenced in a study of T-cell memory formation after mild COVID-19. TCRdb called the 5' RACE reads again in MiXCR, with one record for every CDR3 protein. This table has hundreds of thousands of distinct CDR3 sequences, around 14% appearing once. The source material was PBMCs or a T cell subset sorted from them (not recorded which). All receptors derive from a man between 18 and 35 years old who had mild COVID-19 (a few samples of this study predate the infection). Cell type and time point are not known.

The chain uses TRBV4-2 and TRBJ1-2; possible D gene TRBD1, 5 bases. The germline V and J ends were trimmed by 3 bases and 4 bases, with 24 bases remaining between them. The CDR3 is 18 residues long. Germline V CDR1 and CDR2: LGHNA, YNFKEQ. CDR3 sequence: CASSQTVGGLERSYGYTF. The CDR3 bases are TGTGCCAGCAGCCAGACCGTCGGGGGTCTCGAGAGGTCCTATGGCTACACCTTC.

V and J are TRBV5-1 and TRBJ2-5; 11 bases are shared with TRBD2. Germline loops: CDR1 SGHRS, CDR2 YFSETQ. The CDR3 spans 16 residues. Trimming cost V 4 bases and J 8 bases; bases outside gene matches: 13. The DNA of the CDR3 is TGCGCCAGCAGCCCACGGACTAGCGGGCCCCAAGGAACCCAGTACTTC. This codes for CASSPRTSGPQGTQYF.

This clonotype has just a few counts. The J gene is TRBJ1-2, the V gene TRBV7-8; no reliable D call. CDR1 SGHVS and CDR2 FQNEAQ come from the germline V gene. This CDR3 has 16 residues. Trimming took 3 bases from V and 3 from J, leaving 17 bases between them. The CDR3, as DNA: TGTGCCAGCAGCTTGGGTCTAAGGCGGCAGCACTATGGCTACACCTTC. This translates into CASSLGLRRQHYGYTF.

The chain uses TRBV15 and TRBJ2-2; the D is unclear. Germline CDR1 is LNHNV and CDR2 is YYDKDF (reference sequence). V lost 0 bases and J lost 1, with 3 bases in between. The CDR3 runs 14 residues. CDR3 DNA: TGTGCCACCAGCAGAGACCAGAACACCGGGGAGCTGTTTTTT. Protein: CATSRDQNTGELFF. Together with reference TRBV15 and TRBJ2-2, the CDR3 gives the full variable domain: DAMVIQNPRYQVTQFGKPVTLSCSQTLNHNVMYWYQQKSSQAPKLLFHYYDKDFNNEADTPDNFQSRRPNTSFCFLDIRSPGLGDTAMYLCATSRDQNTGELFFGEGSRLTVL.

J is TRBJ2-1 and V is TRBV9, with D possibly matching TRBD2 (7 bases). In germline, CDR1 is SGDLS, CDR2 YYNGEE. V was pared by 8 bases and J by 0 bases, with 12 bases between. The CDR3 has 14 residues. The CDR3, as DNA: TGTGCCAGGGGGAGGGGGTACTCCTACAATGAGCAGTTCTTC. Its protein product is CARGRGYSYNEQFF.

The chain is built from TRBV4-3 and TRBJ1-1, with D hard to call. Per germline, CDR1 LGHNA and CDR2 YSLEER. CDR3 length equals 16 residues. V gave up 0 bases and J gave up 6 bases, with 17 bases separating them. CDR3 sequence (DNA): TGCGCCAGCAGCCAAGATTTCCCGACCCGGGGTGCTGAAGCTTTCTTT. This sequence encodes CASSQDFPTRGAEAFF.

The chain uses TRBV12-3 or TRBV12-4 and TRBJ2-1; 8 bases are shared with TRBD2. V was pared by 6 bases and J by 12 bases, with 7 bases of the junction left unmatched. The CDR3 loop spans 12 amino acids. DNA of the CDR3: TGTGCCAGCAGCCTCAGCGGGGGCGGGCAGTTCTTC. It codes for CASSLSGGGQFF.

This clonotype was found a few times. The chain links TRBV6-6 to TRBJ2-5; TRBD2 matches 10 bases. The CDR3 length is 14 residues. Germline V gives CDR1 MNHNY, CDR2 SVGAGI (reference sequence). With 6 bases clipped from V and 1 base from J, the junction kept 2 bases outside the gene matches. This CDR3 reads CASRERGGQETQYF. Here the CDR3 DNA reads TGTGCCAGCAGGGAGCGGGGGGGCCAAGAGACCCAGTACTTC.

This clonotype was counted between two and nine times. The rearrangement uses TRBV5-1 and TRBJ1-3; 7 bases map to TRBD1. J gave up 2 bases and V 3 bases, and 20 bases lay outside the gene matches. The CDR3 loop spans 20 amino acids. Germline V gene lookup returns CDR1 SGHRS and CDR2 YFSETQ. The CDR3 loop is CASSSNPTILGQTTGNTIYF. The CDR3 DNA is TGCGCCAGCAGCTCGAATCCGACTATTTTGGGACAGACGACTGGAAACACCATATATTTT.

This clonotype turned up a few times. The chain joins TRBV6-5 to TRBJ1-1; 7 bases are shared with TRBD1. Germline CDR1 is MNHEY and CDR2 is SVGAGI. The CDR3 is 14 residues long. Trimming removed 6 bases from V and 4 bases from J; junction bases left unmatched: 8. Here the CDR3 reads CASRLQGMGTEAFF. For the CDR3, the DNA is TGTGCCAGCAGATTACAGGGGATGGGCACTGAAGCTTTCTTT.

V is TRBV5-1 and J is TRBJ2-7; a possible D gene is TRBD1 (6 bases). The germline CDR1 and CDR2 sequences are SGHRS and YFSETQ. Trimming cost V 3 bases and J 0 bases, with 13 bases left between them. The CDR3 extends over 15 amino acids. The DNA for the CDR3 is TGCGCCAGCAGCTCGCCACAGGGTTCCTCCTACGAGCAGTACTTC. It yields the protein CASSSPQGSSYEQYF. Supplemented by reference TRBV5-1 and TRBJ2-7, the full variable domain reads KAGVTQTPRYLIKTRGQQVTLSCSPISGHRSVSWYQQTPGQGLQFLFEYFSETQRNKGNFPGRFSGRQFSNSRSEMNVSTLELGDSALYLCASSSPQGSSYEQYFGPGTRLTVT.

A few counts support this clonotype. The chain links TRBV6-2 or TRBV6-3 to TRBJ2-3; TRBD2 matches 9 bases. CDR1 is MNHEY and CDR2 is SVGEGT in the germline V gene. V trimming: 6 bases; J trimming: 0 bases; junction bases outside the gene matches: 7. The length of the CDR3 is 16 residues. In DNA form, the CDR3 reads TGTGCCAGCAGGCGCCGGCTAGCGGGGAGCACAGATACGCAGTATTTT. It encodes CASRRRLAGSTDTQYF.

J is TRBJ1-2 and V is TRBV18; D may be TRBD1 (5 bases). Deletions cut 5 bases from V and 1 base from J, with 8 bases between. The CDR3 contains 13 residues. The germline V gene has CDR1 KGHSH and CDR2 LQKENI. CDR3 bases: TGTGCCAGCTCAACGGGGGGTAACTATGGCTACACCTTC. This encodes CASSTGGNYGYTF.

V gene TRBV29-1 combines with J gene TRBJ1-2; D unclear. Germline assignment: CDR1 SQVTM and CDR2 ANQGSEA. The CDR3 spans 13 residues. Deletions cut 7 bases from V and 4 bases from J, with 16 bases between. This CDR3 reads CSARRPSAYGYTF. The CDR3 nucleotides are TGCAGCGCCCGGCGGCCGTCTGCCTATGGCTACACCTTC. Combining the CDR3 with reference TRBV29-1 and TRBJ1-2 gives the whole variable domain SAVISQKPSRDICQRGTSLTIQCQVDSQVTMMFWYRQQPGQSLTLIATANQGSEATYESGFVIDKFPISRPNLTFSTLTVSNMSPEDSSIYLCSARRPSAYGYTFGSGTRLTVV.

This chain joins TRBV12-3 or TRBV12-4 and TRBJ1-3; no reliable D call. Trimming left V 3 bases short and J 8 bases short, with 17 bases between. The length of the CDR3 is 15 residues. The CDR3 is CASSFGAEVRYTIYF. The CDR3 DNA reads TGTGCCAGCAGTTTTGGTGCAGAGGTGCGTTACACCATATATTTT.

CDR3 bases: TGTGCCAGCACGAGGGGGGCCGCAGATACGCAGTATTTT. This sequence encodes CASTRGAADTQYF. V usage is TRBV7-9 and J usage is TRBJ2-3; D might be TRBD1 or TRBD2, each matching 6 bases. The CDR3 extends over 13 amino acids. The germline gives CDR1 SEHNR, CDR2 FQNEAQ (reference sequence). V was clipped by 7 bases and J by 4 bases, with 12 bases between them.

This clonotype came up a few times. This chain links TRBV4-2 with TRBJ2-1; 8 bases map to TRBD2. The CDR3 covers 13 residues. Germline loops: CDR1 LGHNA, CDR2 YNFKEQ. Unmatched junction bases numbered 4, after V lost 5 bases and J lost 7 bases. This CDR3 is CASSSRGGNEQFF. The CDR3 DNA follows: TGTGCCAGCAGCTCACGGGGGGGGAATGAGCAGTTCTTC.

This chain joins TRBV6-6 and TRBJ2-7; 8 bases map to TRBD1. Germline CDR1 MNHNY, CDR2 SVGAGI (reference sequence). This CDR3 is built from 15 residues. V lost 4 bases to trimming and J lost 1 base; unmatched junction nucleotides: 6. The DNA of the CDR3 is TGTGCCAGCAGTTCTCGGGACAGGATTTCCTACGAGCAGTACTTC. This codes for CASSSRDRISYEQYF.

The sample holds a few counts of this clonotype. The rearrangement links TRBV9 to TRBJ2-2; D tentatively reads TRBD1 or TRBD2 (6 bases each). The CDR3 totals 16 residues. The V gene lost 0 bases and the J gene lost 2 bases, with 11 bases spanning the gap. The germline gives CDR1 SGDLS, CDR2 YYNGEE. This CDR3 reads CASSVVPGANTGELFF. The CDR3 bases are TGTGCCAGCAGCGTAGTTCCGGGGGCCAACACCGGGGAGCTGTTTTTT.

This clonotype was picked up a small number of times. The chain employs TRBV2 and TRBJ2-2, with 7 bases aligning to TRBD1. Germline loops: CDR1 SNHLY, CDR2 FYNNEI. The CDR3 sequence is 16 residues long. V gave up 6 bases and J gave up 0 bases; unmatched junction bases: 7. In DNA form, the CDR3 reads TGTGCCAGCAGCAGACAGGGACCTACGAACACCGGGGAGCTGTTTTTT. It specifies CASSRQGPTNTGELFF.

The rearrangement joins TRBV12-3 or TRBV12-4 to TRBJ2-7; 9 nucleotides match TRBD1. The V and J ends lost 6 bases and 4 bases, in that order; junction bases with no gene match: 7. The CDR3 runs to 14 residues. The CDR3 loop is CASSLQGAGYEQYF. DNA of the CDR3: TGTGCCAGCAGCTTACAGGGGGCGGGGTACGAGCAGTACTTC.

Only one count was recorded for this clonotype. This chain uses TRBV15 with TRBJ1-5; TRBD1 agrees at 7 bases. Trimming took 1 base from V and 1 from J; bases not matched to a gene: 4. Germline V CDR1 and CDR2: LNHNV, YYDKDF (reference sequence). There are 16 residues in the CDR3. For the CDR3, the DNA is TGTGCCACCAGCAGAGGCGGACAGGAAAGCAATCAGCCCCAGCATTTT. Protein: CATSRGGQESNQPQHF.

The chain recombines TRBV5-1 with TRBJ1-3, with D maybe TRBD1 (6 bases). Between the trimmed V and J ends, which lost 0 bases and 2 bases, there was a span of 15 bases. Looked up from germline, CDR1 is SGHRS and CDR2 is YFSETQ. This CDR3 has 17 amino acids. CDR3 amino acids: CASSLDGQQGPGNTIYF. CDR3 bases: TGCGCCAGCAGCTTGGACGGCCAACAGGGCCCTGGAAACACCATATATTTT. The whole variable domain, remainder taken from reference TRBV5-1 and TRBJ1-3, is KAGVTQTPRYLIKTRGQQVTLSCSPISGHRSVSWYQQTPGQGLQFLFEYFSETQRNKGNFPGRFSGRQFSNSRSEMNVSTLELGDSALYLCASSLDGQQGPGNTIYFGEGSWLTVV.

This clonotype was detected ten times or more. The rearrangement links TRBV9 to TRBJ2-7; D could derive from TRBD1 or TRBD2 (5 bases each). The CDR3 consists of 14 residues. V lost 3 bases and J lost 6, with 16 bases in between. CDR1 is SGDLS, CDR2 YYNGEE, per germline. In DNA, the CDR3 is TGTGCCAGCAGCGGAACCGGATGGGGGTCCGAGCAGTACTTC. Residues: CASSGTGWGSEQYF.

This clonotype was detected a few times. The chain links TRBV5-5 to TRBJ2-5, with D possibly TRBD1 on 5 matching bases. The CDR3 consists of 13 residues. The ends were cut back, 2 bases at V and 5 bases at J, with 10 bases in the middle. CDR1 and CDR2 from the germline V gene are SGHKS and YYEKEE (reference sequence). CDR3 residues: CASSLQERETQYF. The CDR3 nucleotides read TGTGCCAGCAGCTTACAGGAACGGGAGACCCAGTACTTC.

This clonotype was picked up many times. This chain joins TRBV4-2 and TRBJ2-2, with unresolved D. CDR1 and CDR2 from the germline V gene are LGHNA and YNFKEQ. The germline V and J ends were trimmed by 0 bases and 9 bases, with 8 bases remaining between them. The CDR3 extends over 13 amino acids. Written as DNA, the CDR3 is TGTGCCAGCAGCCAAGAACTAAACTGGGAGCTGTTTTTT. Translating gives CASSQELNWELFF.